This T cell receptor (beta chain) is from a study of regulatory T cells in long-lasting Graves disease. In building TCR beta libraries, iRepertoire HTBI primers were used together with Arm-PCR of CDR3 regions. MiXCR, applied by TCRdb to the multiplex PCR reads, yields one record per CDR3 protein. In the table there are 250,000 to 300,000 distinct CDR3 sequences, around 18% of which are singletons. In its sample, this clonotype was seen many times. Germline V lookup: CDR1 SGHAT, CDR2 FQNNGV. The CDR3 length is 15 residues. The V gene lost 3 bases and the J gene lost 0 bases, with 12 bases spanning the gap. Time point reported: newly diagnosed GD, antithyroid drugs for less than 3 months. Extracted RNA from PBMCs served as the source of the TCR library. These data were also filed under a second study, of T cells in Graves' hyperthyroidism and ophthalmopathy.

The clonotype originates from a woman aged 25 to 39 with Graves disease. The chain recombines TRBV11-2 with TRBJ2-7; D gene ambiguous. This specimen was peripheral blood mononuclear cells (PBMCs), taken at new diagnosis, from a patient treated with antithyroid drugs. The CDR3 sequence: CASSLPDGHSYEQYF. In DNA form, the CDR3 reads TGTGCCAGCAGCTTGCCGGACGGTCACTCCTACGAGCAGTACTTC. Full variable domain (outside the CDR3, taken from reference TRBV11-2 and TRBJ2-7): EAGVAQSPRYKIIEKRQSVAFWCNPISGHATLYWYQQILGQGPKLLIQFQNNGVVDDSQLPKDRFSAERLKGVDSTLKIQPAKLEDSAVYLCASSLPDGHSYEQYFGPGTRLTVT.